A selection of T cell receptor beta chains follows, all from one sample in a study of blood T cell repertoires in COVID-19. Measured with immunoSEQ multiplex PCR; TCRdb has only the in-frame clones, and not every one. The table lists about 190,000 clones, roughly 90% of them singletons, with about 6.7% in the top ten. The specimen was peripheral blood. These receptor sequences come from a middle-aged man with acute or convalescent COVID-19. CDR3s include the opening cysteine and the closing phenylalanine or tryptophan. Each record gives: clone size, V gene, J gene, D gene, CDR3 DNA, CDR3 protein. The D gene is left open where the match is weak. Clone sizes are given selectively: once, few, many, or a class where the clone is expanded.

size: -
V: TRBV4-2
J: TRBJ1-6
D: TRBD1
DNA: TGTGCCAGCAGCCAAGGTACCGGGACAGGGGCTTCACCCCTCCACTTT
CDR3: CASSQGTGTGASPLHF

size: -
V: TRBV19
J: TRBJ2-3
D: TRBD2
DNA: TGTGCCAGTAGTATTAGACTAGCGGGGGTACGAGATACGCAGTATTTT
CDR3: CASSIRLAGVRDTQYF

size: -
V: TRBV2
J: TRBJ2-6
D: -
DNA: TGTGCCAGCCTCGGGGTACAGGGAAGCTCTGGGGCCAACGTCCTGACTTTC
CDR3: CASLGVQGSSGANVLTF

size: -
V: TRBV30
J: TRBJ1-5
D: -
DNA: TGTGCCTGGAGCAGTTATAGCAATCAGCCCCAGCATTTT
CDR3: CAWSSYSNQPQHF

size: few
V: TRBV7-2
J: TRBJ2-7
D: TRBD2
DNA: TGTGCCAGCAGCTTACGGAGCGGGGGTACCTACGAGCAGTACTTC
CDR3: CASSLRSGGTYEQYF

size: -
V: TRBV7-2
J: TRBJ2-7
D: -
DNA: TGTGCCAGCAGCTTTAATCAGGGTCCCACCTACGAGCAGTACTTC
CDR3: CASSFNQGPTYEQYF

size: -
V: TRBV6-5
J: TRBJ1-1
D: -
DNA: TGTGCCAGCAGTTACCAACAGGGCGGGAACACTGAAGCTTTCTTT
CDR3: CASSYQQGGNTEAFF

size: -
V: TRBV6-1
J: TRBJ1-2
D: -
DNA: TGTGCCAGCAGTGAGTTGCAGGGGCTAGGCTACACCTTC
CDR3: CASSELQGLGYTF

size: -
V: TRBV6-5
J: TRBJ2-5
D: TRBD2
DNA: TGTGCCAGCAGCGGGGGGACCAAAGAGACCCAGTACTTC
CDR3: CASSGGTKETQYF

size: -
V: TRBV11-1
J: TRBJ2-2
D: TRBD2
DNA: TGTGCCAGCAGCTTGGGGGGGGTCAACACCGGGGAGCTGTTTTTT
CDR3: CASSLGGVNTGELFF

size: -
V: TRBV27
J: TRBJ2-7
D: -
DNA: TGTGCCAGCAGTTTTGGTCGGGGGAACGAGCAGTACTTC
CDR3: CASSFGRGNEQYF

size: -
V: TRBV5-1
J: TRBJ2-7
D: TRBD2
DNA: TGCGCCAGCAGCCTGACAGAGGTTCCGGCACTAGCGCCAACCTACGAGCAGTACTTC
CDR3: CASSLTEVPALAPTYEQYF

size: -
V: TRBV18
J: TRBJ2-7
D: TRBD1
DNA: TGTGCCAGCCAACCGGGACAGGACTCCTACGAGCAGTACTTC
CDR3: CASQPGQDSYEQYF

size: -
V: TRBV28
J: TRBJ1-5
D: TRBD1
DNA: TGTGCCAGCAGTGCATACCGCCAACCGGGACAGGGCTGGAGCAATCAGCCCCAGCATTTT
CDR3: CASSAYRQPGQGWSNQPQHF

size: -
V: TRBV27
J: TRBJ2-5
D: -
DNA: TGTGCCAGCAGTTTGAGGGGGCAAGAGACCCAGTACTTC
CDR3: CASSLRGQETQYF

size: -
V: TRBV15
J: TRBJ2-7
D: -
DNA: TGTGCCACCAGCAGAGACCCTCTGGGAGCGAGCTCCTACGAGCAGTACTTC
CDR3: CATSRDPLGASSYEQYF

size: once
V: TRBV15
J: TRBJ1-5
D: -
DNA: TGTGCCACCAGCAGAGGGACAGACGATAGCAATCAGCCCCAGCATTTT
CDR3: CATSRGTDDSNQPQHF

size: -
V: TRBV18
J: TRBJ1-3
D: -
DNA: TGTGCCAGCTCCGAGCCAGGGTCAGGAAACACCATATATTTT
CDR3: CASSEPGSGNTIYF

size: -
V: TRBV27
J: TRBJ2-1
D: TRBD2
DNA: TGTGCCAGCAGTTTATCAGGTAGCGGGGGCCCCTACAATGAGCAGTTCTTC
CDR3: CASSLSGSGGPYNEQFF

size: -
V: TRBV10-3
J: TRBJ2-5
D: -
DNA: TGTGCCATCAGTGAGTCGACGGCCAGGGGTGAGACCCAGTACTTC
CDR3: CAISESTARGETQYF

size: -
V: TRBV5-8
J: TRBJ2-5
D: TRBD2
DNA: TGTGCCAGCAGGGATTGGGTTCTAGCGGGGGTCCAAGAGACCCAGTACTTC
CDR3: CASRDWVLAGVQETQYF

size: once
V: TRBV11-3
J: TRBJ1-1
D: -
DNA: TGTGCCAGCAGCCGGGATTCCGAGGGGAACACTGAAGCTTTCTTT
CDR3: CASSRDSEGNTEAFF

size: -
V: TRBV6-2/TRBV6-3
J: TRBJ2-5
D: TRBD2
DNA: TGTGCCAGCAGCCCCTGGACTAGCGGGGCGAAAGAGACCCAGTACTTC
CDR3: CASSPWTSGAKETQYF

size: -
V: TRBV27
J: TRBJ2-7
D: TRBD1
DNA: TGTGCCAGCAGCGACACAGGGGCTCGGGAGCAGTACTTC
CDR3: CASSDTGAREQYF

size: -
V: TRBV10-2
J: TRBJ1-3
D: TRBD1
DNA: TGCGCCAGCAGTGAACAGGGGTACACCATATATTTT
CDR3: CASSEQGYTIYF

size: -
V: TRBV21-1
J: TRBJ1-5
D: -
DNA: TGTGCCAGCAGCAAACCCGATCAGCCCCAGCATTTT
CDR3: CASSKPDQPQHF

size: -
V: TRBV20-1
J: TRBJ2-3
D: TRBD2
DNA: TGCAGTGCTAGTAGCGGGGAACACACAGATACGCAGTATTTT
CDR3: CSASSGEHTDTQYF

size: -
V: TRBV30
J: TRBJ1-5
D: -
DNA: TGTGCCTGGAGTTTACAGGGAAGCTCTCAGCCCCAGCATTTT
CDR3: CAWSLQGSSQPQHF

size: -
V: TRBV28
J: TRBJ2-3
D: -
DNA: TGTGCCAGCAGGGGGACATCGAAGTTTTCGTTCACAGATACGCAGTATTTT
CDR3: CASRGTSKFSFTDTQYF

size: -
V: TRBV4-3
J: TRBJ1-2
D: -
DNA: TGCGCCAGCAGCCAAGACCGCCGGGGGGGTGTGGGAGGCTACACCTTC
CDR3: CASSQDRRGGVGGYTF

size: -
V: TRBV5-1
J: TRBJ1-2
D: -
DNA: TGCGCCAGCAGCCCCCAAACAGGTACCCCTAACTATGGCTACACCTTC
CDR3: CASSPQTGTPNYGYTF

size: -
V: TRBV5-1
J: TRBJ2-7
D: TRBD2
DNA: TGCGCCAGCAGCTTGGCCGTTGCGGGGGAGTCCTACGAGCAGTACTTC
CDR3: CASSLAVAGESYEQYF

size: -
V: TRBV21-1
J: TRBJ2-5
D: -
DNA: TGTGCCAGCAGCCGACAGGGGGTAGTAGGCCAAGAGACCCAGTACTTC
CDR3: CASSRQGVVGQETQYF

size: once
V: TRBV25-1
J: TRBJ2-2
D: TRBD1
DNA: TGTGCCAGCACCCAGGGGGATCCGAACACCGGGGAGCTGTTTTTT
CDR3: CASTQGDPNTGELFF

size: -
V: TRBV7-3
J: TRBJ2-7
D: TRBD2
DNA: TGTGCCAGCAGCCCCTTTAGCGGGGGGCCCTGCGTCTTC
CDR3: CASSPFSGGPCVF

size: -
V: TRBV7-2
J: TRBJ2-3
D: TRBD2
DNA: TGTGCCAGCAGCCCAGGGACTAGCGGAAGTCGCACAGATACGCAGTATTTT
CDR3: CASSPGTSGSRTDTQYF

size: -
V: TRBV24-1
J: TRBJ1-1
D: TRBD1
DNA: TGTGCCACCAGTGACTCGGACAGGGACACTGAAGCTTTCTTT
CDR3: CATSDSDRDTEAFF

size: -
V: TRBV5-1
J: TRBJ2-7
D: -
DNA: TGCGCCAGCAGTCCCGCCGAAGAGGACGAGCAGTACTTC
CDR3: CASSPAEEDEQYF

size: -
V: TRBV5-1
J: TRBJ2-3
D: TRBD2
DNA: TGCGCCAGCAGCCTTCGGACTAGCGGGGCCTCGCGCACAGATACGCAGTATTTT
CDR3: CASSLRTSGASRTDTQYF

size: -
V: TRBV7-2
J: TRBJ2-7
D: TRBD1
DNA: TGTGCCAGCAGCTTAGTTCGATCGGGGACAGACGAGCAGTACTTC
CDR3: CASSLVRSGTDEQYF

size: -
V: TRBV19
J: TRBJ1-5
D: TRBD1
DNA: TGTGCCAGTAGTATCTTAAGTCAGGGGACAGGGAATCAGCCCCAGCATTTT
CDR3: CASSILSQGTGNQPQHF

size: -
V: TRBV2
J: TRBJ1-1
D: -
DNA: TGTGCCAGCAGTGACGTTGAGGTATATGCTTTCTTT
CDR3: CASSDVEVYAFF

size: -
V: TRBV4-1
J: TRBJ1-2
D: -
DNA: TGCGCCAGCAGCCAGCTCCCCCCAGGGCGAAGGGGCTACACCTTC
CDR3: CASSQLPPGRRGYTF

size: -
V: TRBV30
J: TRBJ1-4
D: -
DNA: TGTGCCTGGACCAAAATAACTAATGAAAAACTGTTTTTT
CDR3: CAWTKITNEKLFF

size: -
V: TRBV5-4
J: TRBJ2-1
D: TRBD2
DNA: TGTGCCAGCAGCACACTAACTAGCGGATCTTACAATGAGCAGTTCTTC
CDR3: CASSTLTSGSYNEQFF

size: -
V: TRBV20-1
J: TRBJ1-1
D: -
DNA: TGCAGTGCTAGGTACAGAGATGAAGCTTTCTTT
CDR3: CSARYRDEAFF

size: -
V: TRBV6-5
J: TRBJ2-3
D: TRBD2
DNA: TGTGCCAGTGCTAGCGGGATCTCTTCAGATACGCAGTATTTT
CDR3: CASASGISSDTQYF

size: few
V: TRBV30
J: TRBJ1-4
D: TRBD1
DNA: TGTGCCTGGATGACAGGGGGGGGATTGTCGACTAATGAAAAACTGTTTTTT
CDR3: CAWMTGGGLSTNEKLFF

size: -
V: TRBV9
J: TRBJ2-7
D: -
DNA: TGTGCCAGCAGCGTTTCTCCCTTCAGGGAAGGCGAGCAGTACTTC
CDR3: CASSVSPFREGEQYF

size: -
V: TRBV10-3
J: TRBJ2-1
D: -
DNA: TGTGCCATCAGTGACTCGGTTGGGGCCCTGAATGAGCAGTTCTTC
CDR3: CAISDSVGALNEQFF

size: -
V: TRBV6-2/TRBV6-3
J: TRBJ1-2
D: -
DNA: TGTGCCAGCAGTTACTCGACCGGGAATGGCTACACCTTC
CDR3: CASSYSTGNGYTF

size: -
V: TRBV5-4
J: TRBJ2-3
D: TRBD1
DNA: TGTGCCAGCAGCACCCCGACAGGGGGGATCCTCACAGATACGCAGTATTTT
CDR3: CASSTPTGGILTDTQYF

size: once
V: TRBV9
J: TRBJ2-7
D: -
DNA: TGTGCCAGCAGCGTAGCTAGCTCTTCCTACGAGCAGTACTTC
CDR3: CASSVASSSYEQYF

size: -
V: TRBV13
J: TRBJ2-3
D: TRBD2
DNA: TGTGCCAGCAGCCGAGGACTAGCGGGGAAACTAGATACGCAGTATTTT
CDR3: CASSRGLAGKLDTQYF

size: -
V: TRBV24-1
J: TRBJ2-3
D: -
DNA: TGTGCCACCAGTGACCCTAGAGATCGGGCGGGGAATACGCAGTATTTT
CDR3: CATSDPRDRAGNTQYF